This T cell receptor beta chain was recorded in a study of blood T cell repertoires in COVID-19. On the study more broadly: The United States, Italy and Spain provided the acute and convalescent COVID-19 samples.

Trimming took 3 bases from V and 0 from J, leaving 12 bases between them. The germline gives CDR1 KGHSH, CDR2 LQKENI. This CDR3 has 16 residues. In the original workflow: Amplification of reference gene primers was used by the study to estimate nucleated cell counts. Profiling relied on immunoSEQ multiplex PCR, and the TCRdb table lists in-frame clones only, not all of them. The DNA was the basis for D and trimming; V, J and clone size are from that table. The repertoire holds roughly 220,000 clones, with more than 85% as singletons. Seattle patient enrollment occurred during active infection, with longitudinal follow-up thereafter.

The sequence was obtained from a woman aged 45-65 years with COVID-19, enrolled during active disease. The chain employs TRBV18 and TRBJ1-3; D gene uncertain. The specimen was peripheral blood. The CDR3 DNA sequence: TGTGCCAGCTCACCCCTTGGGCACCACTCTGGAAACACCATATATTTT. Protein sequence: CASSPLGHHSGNTIYF.